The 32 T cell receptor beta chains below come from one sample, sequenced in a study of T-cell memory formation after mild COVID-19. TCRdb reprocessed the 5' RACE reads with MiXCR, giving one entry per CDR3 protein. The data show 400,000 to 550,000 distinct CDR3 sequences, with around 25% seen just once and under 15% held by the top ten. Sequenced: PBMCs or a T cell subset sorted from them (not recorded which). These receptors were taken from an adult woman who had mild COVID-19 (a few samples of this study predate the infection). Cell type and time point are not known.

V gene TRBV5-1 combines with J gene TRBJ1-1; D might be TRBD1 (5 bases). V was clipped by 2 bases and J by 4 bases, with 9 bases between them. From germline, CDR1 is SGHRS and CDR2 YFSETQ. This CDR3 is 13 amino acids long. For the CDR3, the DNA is TGCGCCAGCAGCTTACAGGATTCCACTGAAGCTTTCTTT. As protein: CASSLQDSTEAFF.

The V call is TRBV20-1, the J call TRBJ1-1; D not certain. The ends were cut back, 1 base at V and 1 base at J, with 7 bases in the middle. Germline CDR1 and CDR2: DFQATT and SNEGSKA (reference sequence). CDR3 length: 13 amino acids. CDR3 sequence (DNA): TGCAGTGCTAGAGTCCCATGGAACACTGAAGCTTTCTTT. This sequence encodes CSARVPWNTEAFF.

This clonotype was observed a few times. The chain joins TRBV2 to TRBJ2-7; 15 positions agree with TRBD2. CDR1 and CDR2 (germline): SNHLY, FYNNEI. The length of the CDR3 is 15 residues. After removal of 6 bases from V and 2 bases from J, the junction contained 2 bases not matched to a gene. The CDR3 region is CASRRTSGGAYEQYF. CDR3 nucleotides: TGTGCCAGCAGGAGGACTAGCGGGGGGGCCTACGAGCAGTACTTC. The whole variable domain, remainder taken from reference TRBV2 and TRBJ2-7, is EPEVTQTPSHQVTQMGQEVILRCVPISNHLYFYWYRQILGQKVEFLVSFYNNEISEKSEIFDDQFSVERPDGSNFTLKIRSTKLEDSAMYFCASRRTSGGAYEQYFGPGTRLTVT.

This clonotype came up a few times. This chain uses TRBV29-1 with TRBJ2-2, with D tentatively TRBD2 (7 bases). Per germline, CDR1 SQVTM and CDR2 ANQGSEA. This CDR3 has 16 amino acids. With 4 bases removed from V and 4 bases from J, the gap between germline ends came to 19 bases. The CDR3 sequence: CSVAGPGGRFTGELFF. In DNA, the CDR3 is TGCAGCGTTGCCGGACCCGGGGGGCGGTTCACCGGGGAGCTGTTTTTT.

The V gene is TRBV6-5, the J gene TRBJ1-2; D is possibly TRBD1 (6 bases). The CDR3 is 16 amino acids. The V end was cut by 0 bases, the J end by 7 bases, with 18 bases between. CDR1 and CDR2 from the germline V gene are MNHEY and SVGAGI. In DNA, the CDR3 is TGTGCCAGCAGTTACTCGAGCTTGGTGGGGGCGCGTGGCTACACCTTC. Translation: CASSYSSLVGARGYTF.

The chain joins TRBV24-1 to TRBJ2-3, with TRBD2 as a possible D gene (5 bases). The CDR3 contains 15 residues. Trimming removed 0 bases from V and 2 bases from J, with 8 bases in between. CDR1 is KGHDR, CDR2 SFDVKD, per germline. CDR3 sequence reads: CATSDLRGDTDTQYF. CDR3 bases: TGTGCCACCAGTGATTTGCGGGGAGACACAGATACGCAGTATTTT.

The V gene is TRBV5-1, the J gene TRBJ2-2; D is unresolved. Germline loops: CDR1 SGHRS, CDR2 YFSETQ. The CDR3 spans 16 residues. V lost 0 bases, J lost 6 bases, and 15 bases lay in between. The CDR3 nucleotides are TGCGCCAGCAGCTTGGAGAGAGTTTTGCCCGCCGGGGAGCTGTTTTTT. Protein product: CASSLERVLPAGELFF.

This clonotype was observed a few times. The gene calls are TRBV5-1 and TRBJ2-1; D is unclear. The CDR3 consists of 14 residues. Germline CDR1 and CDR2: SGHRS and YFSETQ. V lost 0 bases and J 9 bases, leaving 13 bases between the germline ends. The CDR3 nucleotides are TGCGCCAGCAGCTTGGAACGAAAGGTCAGTGAGCAGTTCTTC. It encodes CASSLERKVSEQFF.

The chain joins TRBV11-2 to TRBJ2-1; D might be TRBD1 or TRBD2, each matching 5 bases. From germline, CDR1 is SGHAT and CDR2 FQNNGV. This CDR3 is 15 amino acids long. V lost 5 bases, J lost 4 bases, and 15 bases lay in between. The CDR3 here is CASSPGTEFYNEQFF. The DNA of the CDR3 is TGTGCCAGCAGCCCCGGGACGGAGTTTTACAATGAGCAGTTCTTC.

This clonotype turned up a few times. The CDR3 sequence: CASSSPILAGGYNEQFF. The CDR3 region has the DNA TGTGCCAGCAGCTCCCCAATACTAGCGGGAGGTTACAATGAGCAGTTCTTC. The chain recombines TRBV7-8 with TRBJ2-1; 12 bases line up with TRBD2. Germline CDR1 is SGHVS and CDR2 is FQNEAQ. J lost 4 bases, V lost 4 bases, and 8 bases had no gene match. CDR3 length: 17 amino acids. Together with reference TRBV7-8 and TRBJ2-1, the CDR3 gives the full variable domain: GAGVSQSPRYKVAKRGQDVALRCDPISGHVSLFWYQQALGQGPEFLTYFQNEAQLDKSGLPSDRFFAERPEGSVSTLKIQRTQQEDSAVYLCASSSPILAGGYNEQFFGPGTRLTVL.

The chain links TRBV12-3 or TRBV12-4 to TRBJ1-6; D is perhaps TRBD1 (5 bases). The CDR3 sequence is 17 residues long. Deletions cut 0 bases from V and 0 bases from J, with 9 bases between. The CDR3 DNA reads TGTGCCAGCAGTTTAGCGGGGACCAGCTCCTATAATTCACCCCTCCACTTT. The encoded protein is CASSLAGTSSYNSPLHF.

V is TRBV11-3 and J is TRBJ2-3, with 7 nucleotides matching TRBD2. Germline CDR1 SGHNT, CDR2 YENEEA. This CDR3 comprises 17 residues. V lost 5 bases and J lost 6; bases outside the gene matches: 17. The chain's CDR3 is CASSRGVVREPPDTQYF. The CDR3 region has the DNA TGTGCCAGCAGCCGCGGGGTGGTGCGGGAGCCGCCCGATACGCAGTATTTT.

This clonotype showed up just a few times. CDR3 sequence: CASSRSYPEQFF. As DNA, the CDR3 is TGTGCCAGCAGCCGTTCCTATCCGGAGCAGTTCTTC. The chain recombines TRBV14 with TRBJ2-1; D is ambiguous. The germline V and J ends were trimmed by 4 bases and 10 bases, with 11 bases remaining between them. This CDR3 comprises 12 residues. CDR1 and CDR2 (germline): SGHDN, FVKESK.

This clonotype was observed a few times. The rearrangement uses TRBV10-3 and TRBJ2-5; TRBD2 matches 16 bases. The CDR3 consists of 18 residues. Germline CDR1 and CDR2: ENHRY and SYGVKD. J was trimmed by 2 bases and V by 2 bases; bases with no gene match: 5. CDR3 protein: CAISEGTSGGVSQETQYF. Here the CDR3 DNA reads TGTGCCATCAGTGAGGGGACTAGCGGGGGGGTATCACAAGAGACCCAGTACTTC.

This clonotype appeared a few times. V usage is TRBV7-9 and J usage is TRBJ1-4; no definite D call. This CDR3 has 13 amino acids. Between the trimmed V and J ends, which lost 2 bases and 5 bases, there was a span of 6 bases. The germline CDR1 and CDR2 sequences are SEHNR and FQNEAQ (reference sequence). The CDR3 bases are TGTGCCAGCAGCTTAAGGCCGAATGAAAAACTGTTTTTT. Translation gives CASSLRPNEKLFF. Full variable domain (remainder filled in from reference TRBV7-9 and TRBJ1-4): DTGVSQNPRHKITKRGQNVTFRCDPISEHNRLYWYRQTLGQGPEFLTYFQNEAQLEKSRLLSDRFSAERPKGSFSTLEIQRTEQGDSAMYLCASSLRPNEKLFFGSGTQLSVL.

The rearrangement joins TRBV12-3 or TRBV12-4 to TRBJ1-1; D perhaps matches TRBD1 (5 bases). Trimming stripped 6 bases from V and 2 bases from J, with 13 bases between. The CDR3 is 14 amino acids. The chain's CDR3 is CASSVGHRNTEAFF. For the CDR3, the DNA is TGTGCCAGCAGCGTCGGACACCGAAACACTGAAGCTTTCTTT.

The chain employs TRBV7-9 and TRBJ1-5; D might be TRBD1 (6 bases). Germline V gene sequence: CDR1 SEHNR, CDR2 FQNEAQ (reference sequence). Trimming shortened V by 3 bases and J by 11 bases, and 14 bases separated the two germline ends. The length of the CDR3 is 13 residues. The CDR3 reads CASSFAPQGSQHF. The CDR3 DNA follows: TGTGCCAGCAGCTTCGCACCTCAGGGGTCCCAGCATTTT.

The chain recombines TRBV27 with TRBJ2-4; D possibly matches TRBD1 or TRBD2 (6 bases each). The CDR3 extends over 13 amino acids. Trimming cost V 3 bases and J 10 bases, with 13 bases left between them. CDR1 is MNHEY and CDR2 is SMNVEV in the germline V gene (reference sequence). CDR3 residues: CASSFTGARIQYF. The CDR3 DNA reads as TGTGCCAGCAGTTTTACGGGGGCGAGGATTCAGTACTTC.

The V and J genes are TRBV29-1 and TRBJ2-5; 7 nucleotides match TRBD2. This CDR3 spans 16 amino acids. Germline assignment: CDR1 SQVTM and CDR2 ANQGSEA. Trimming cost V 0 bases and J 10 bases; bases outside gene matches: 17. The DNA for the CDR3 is TGCAGCGTTGAAGATCTCCATCGGGGGGACTTCTGGCACCAGTACTTC. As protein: CSVEDLHRGDFWHQYF.

The CDR3 loop is CASSPNGGLNTEAFF. The CDR3, as DNA: TGTGCCAGCAGCCCTAATGGGGGGCTGAACACTGAAGCTTTCTTT. The genes are TRBV7-2 and TRBJ1-1, with D maybe TRBD1 (6 bases). Trimming removed 5 bases from V and 0 bases from J, with 13 bases in between. CDR3 length equals 15 residues. Germline CDR1 SGHTA, CDR2 FQGNSA. Using reference TRBV7-2 and TRBJ1-1 for the parts outside the CDR3, the full variable domain is GAGVSQSPSNKVTEKGKDVELRCDPISGHTALYWYRQSLGQGLEFLIYFQGNSAPDKSGLPSDRFSAERTGGSVSTLTIQRTQQEDSAVYLCASSPNGGLNTEAFFGQGTRLTVV.

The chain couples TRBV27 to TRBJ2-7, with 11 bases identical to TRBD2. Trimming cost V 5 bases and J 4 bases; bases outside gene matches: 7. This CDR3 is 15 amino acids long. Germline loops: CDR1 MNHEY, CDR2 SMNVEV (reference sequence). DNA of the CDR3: TGTGCCAGCAGTCCTCGACTAGCGGGGAGATACGAGCAGTACTTC. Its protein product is CASSPRLAGRYEQYF.

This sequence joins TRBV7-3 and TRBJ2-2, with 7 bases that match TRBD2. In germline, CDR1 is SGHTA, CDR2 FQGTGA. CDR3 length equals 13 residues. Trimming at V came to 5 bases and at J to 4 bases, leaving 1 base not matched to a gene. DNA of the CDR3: TGTGCCAGCAGCCTAGCGGCCACCGGGGAGCTGTTTTTT. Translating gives CASSLAATGELFF.

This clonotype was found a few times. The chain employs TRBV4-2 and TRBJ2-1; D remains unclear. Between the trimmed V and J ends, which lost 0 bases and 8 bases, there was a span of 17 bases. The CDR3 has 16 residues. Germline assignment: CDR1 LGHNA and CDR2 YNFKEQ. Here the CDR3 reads CASSQERRRINDEQFF. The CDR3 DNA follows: TGTGCCAGCAGCCAAGAAAGGCGGCGGATCAACGATGAGCAGTTCTTC.

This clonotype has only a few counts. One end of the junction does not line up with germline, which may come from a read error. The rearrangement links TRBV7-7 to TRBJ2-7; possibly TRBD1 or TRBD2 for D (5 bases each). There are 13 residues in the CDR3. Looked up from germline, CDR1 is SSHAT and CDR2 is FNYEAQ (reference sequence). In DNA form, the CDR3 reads TGTGCTAGCAGCCCAAGTCCGGGGACCGAGCAGTACTTC. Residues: CASSPSPGTEQYF. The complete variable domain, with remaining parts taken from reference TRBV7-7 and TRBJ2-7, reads GAGVSQSPRYKVTKRGQDVTLRCDPISSHATLYWYQQALGQGPEFLTYFNYEAQPDKSGLPSDRFSAERPEGSISTLTIQRTEQRDSAMYRCASSPSPGTEQYFGPGTRLTVT.

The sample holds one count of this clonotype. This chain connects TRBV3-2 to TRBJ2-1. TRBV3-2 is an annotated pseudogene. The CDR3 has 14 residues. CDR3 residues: CASSTEGGHNEQFF. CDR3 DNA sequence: TGTGCCAGCAGCACGGAAGGCGGCCACAATGAGCAGTTCTTC.

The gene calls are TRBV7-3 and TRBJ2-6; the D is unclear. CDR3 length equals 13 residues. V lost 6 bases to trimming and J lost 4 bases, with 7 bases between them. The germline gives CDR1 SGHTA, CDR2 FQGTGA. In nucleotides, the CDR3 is TGTGCCAGCAGATACGGAGGGGCCAACGTCCTGACTTTC. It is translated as CASRYGGANVLTF.

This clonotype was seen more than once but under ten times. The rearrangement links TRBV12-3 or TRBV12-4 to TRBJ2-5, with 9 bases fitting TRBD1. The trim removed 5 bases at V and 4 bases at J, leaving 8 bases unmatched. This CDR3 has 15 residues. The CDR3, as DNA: TGTGCCAGCAGTCCTCGACAGGGGGTGATAGAGACCCAGTACTTC. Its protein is CASSPRQGVIETQYF.

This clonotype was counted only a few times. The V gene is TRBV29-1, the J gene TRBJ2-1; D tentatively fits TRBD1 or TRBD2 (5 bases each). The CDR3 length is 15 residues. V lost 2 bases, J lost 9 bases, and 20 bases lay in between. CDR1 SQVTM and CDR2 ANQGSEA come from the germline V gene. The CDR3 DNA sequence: TGCAGCGTTGAAATCCGGGGCGTCCGGACGAGTGAGCAGTTCTTC. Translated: CSVEIRGVRTSEQFF.

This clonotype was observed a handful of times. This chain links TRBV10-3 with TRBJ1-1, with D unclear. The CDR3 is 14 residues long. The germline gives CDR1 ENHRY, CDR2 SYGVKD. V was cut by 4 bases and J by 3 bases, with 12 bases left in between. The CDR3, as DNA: TGTGCCATCAGTGGAACGGGGTACCACACTGAAGCTTTCTTT. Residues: CAISGTGYHTEAFF.

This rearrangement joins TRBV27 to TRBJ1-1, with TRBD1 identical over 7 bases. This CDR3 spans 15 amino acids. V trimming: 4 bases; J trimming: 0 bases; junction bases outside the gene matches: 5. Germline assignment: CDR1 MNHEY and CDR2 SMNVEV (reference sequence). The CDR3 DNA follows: TGTGCCAGCAGTTGGGACAGAGGGATGAACACTGAAGCTTTCTTT. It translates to CASSWDRGMNTEAFF.

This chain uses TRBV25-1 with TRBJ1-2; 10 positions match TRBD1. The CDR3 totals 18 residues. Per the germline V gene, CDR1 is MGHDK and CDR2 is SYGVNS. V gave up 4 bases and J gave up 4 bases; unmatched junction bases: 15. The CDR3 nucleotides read TGTGCCAGCAGTGCCCTTGGGACAGGGGCCCCCTCTACCTATGGCTACACCTTC. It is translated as CASSALGTGAPSTYGYTF.

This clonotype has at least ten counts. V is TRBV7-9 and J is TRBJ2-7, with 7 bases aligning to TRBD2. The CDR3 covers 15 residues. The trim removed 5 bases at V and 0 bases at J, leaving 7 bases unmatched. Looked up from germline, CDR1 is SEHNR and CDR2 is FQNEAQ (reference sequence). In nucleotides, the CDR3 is TGTGCCAGCAGCGCCGGGACTACAAGCTCCTACGAGCAGTACTTC. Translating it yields CASSAGTTSSYEQYF.